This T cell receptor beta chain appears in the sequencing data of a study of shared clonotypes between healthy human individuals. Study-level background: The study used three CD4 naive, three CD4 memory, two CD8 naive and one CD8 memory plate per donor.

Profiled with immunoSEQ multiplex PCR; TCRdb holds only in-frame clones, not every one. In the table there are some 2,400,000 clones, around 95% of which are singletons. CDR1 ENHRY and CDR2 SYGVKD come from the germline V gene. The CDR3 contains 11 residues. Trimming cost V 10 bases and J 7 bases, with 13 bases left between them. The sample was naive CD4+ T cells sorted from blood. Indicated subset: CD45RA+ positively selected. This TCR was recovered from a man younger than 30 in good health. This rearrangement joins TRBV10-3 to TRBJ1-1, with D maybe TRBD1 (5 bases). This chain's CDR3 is CATSTQDEAFF. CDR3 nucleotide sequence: TGTGCCACCTCGACACAGGATGAAGCTTTCTTT.